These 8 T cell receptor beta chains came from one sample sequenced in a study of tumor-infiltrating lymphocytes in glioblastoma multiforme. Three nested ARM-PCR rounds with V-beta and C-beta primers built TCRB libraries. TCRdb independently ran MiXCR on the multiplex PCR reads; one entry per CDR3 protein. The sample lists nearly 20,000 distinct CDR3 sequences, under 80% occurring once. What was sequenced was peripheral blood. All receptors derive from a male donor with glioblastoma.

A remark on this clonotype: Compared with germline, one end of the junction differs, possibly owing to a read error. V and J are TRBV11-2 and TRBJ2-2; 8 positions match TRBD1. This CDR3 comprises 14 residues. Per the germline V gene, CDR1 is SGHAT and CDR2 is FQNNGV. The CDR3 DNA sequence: TGTGCCAGCAGCGATTCAGGGGGCACCGTGGAGCCGTTTTTT. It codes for CASSDSGGTVEPFF.

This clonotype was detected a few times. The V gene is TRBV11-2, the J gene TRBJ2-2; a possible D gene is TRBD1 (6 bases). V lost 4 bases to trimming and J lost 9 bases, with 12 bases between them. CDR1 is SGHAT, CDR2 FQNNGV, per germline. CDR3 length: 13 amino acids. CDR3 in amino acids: CASSSQGTWELFF. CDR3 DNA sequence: TGTGCCAGCAGCTCGCAGGGGACCTGGGAGCTGTTTTTT. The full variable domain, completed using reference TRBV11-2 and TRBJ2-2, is EAGVAQSPRYKIIEKRQSVAFWCNPISGHATLYWYQQILGQGPKLLIQFQNNGVVDDSQLPKDRFSAERLKGVDSTLKIQPAKLEDSAVYLCASSSQGTWELFFGEGSRLTVL.

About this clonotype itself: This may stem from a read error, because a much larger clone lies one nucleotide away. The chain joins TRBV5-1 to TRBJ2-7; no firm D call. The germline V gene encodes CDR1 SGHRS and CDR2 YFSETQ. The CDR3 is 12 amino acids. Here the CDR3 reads CSSSLEGYEQYF. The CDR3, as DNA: TGCTCCAGCAGCCTCGAAGGCTACGAGCAGTACTTC.

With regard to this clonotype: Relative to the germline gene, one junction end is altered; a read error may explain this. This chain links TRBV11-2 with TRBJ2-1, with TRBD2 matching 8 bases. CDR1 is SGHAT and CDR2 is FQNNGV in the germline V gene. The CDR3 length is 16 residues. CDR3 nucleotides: TGTGTCAGCAGCCTAGGACTAGCAAGAGTCAGTCCTGAGCAGTTCTTC. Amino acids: CVSSLGLARVSPEQFF.

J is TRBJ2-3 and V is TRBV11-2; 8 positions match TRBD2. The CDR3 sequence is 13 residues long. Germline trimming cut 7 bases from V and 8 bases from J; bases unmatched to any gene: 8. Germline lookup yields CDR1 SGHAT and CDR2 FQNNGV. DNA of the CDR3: TGTGCCAGCAACCCAGGGGCGGGAGGTACGCAGTATTTT. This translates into CASNPGAGGTQYF.

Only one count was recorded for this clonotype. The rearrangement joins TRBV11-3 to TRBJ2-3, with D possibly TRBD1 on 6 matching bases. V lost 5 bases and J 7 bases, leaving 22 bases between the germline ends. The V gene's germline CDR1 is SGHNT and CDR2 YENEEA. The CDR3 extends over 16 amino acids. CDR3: CASSLGTWGNPYTQYF. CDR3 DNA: TGTGCCAGCAGCCTGGGGACATGGGGTAACCCATATACGCAGTATTTT.

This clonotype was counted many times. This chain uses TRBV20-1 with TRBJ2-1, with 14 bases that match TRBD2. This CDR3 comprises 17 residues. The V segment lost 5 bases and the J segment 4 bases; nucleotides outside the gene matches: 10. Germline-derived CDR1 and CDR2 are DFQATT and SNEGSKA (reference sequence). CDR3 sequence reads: CSAPGLAGGPTYNEQFF. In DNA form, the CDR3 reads TGCAGTGCTCCCGGACTAGCGGGAGGTCCGACTTACAATGAGCAGTTCTTC.

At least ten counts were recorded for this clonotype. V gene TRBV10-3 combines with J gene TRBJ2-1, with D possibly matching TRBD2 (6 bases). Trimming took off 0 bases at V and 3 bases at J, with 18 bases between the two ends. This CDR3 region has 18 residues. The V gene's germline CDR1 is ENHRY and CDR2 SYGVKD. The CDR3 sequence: CAISESMLGRLIYNEQFF. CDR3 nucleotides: TGTGCCATCAGTGAGTCGATGTTAGGGAGGCTGATCTACAATGAGCAGTTCTTC.